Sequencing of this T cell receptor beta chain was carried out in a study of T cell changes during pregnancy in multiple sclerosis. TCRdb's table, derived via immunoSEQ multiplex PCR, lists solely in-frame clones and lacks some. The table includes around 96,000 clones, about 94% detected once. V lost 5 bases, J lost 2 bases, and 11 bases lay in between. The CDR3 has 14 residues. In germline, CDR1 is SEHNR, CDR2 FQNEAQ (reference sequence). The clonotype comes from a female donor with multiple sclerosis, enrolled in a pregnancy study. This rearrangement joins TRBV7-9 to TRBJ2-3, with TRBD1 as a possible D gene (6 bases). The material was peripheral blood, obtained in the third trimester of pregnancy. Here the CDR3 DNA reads TGTGCCAGCAGCCCGGACAGTTCCACAGATACGCAGTATTTT. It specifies CASSPDSSTDTQYF.